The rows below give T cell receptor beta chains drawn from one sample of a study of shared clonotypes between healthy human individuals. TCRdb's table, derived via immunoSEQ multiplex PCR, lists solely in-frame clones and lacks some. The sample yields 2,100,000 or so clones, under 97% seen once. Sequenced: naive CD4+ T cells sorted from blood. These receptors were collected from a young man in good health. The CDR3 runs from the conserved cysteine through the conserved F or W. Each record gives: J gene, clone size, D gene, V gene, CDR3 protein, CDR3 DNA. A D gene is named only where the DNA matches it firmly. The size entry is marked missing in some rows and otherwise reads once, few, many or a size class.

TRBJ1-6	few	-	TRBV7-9	CASSRQADSPLHF	TGTGCCAGCAGCAGACAGGCCGACTCACCCCTCCACTTT
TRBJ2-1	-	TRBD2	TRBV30	CAWSRLAGDYNEQFF	TGTGCCTGGAGTCGACTAGCGGGGGACTACAATGAGCAGTTCTTC
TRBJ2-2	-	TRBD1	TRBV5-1	CASSSLDRGGELFF	TGCGCCAGCAGCTCCCTGGACAGGGGCGGGGAGCTGTTTTTT
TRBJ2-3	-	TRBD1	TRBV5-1	CASSYTIQGASTDTQYF	TGCGCCAGCAGCTACACCATACAGGGGGCGAGCACAGATACGCAGTATTTT
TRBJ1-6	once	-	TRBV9	CASSAGAEYNSPLHF	TGTGCCAGCAGCGCTGGGGCGGAATATAATTCACCCCTCCACTTT
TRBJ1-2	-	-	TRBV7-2	CASSLAPQGLNYGYTF	TGTGCCAGCAGCTTAGCGCCACAGGGCCTTAACTATGGCTACACCTTC
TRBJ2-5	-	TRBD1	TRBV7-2	CASSSGGVDDETQYF	TGTGCCAGCAGCTCAGGGGGCGTGGATGATGAGACCCAGTACTTC
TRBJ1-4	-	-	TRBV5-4	CASSSPGEKLFF	TGTGCCAGCAGCTCGCCGGGGGAAAAACTGTTTTTT
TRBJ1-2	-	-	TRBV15	CATSSDQRGLGSYGYTF	TGTGCCACCAGCAGCGACCAACGGGGGCTGGGCAGCTATGGCTACACCTTC
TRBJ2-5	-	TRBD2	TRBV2	CASSSLAGPQETQYF	TGTGCCAGCAGCTCACTAGCGGGACCTCAAGAGACCCAGTACTTC
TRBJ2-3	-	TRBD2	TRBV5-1	CASSLRAGDSPDTQYF	TGCGCCAGCAGCTTGAGAGCGGGAGACAGTCCAGATACGCAGTATTTT
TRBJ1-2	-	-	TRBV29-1	CSDRDGSYGYTF	TGCAGCGACCGGGACGGCTCCTATGGCTACACCTTC
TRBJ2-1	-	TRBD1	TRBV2	CASSEYTGGYNEQFF	TGTGCCAGCAGTGAGTATACAGGGGGCTACAATGAGCAGTTCTTC
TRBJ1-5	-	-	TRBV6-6	CASSQNPSNQPQHF	TGTGCCAGCAGCCAGAATCCAAGCAATCAGCCCCAGCATTTT
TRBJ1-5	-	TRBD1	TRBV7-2	CASSLAGQGIGQPQHF	TGTGCCAGCAGCTTAGCAGGACAGGGAATTGGACAGCCCCAGCATTTT
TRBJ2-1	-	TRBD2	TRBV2	CASSSAGGPYNEQFF	TGTGCCAGCAGTTCCGCGGGGGGTCCCTACAATGAGCAGTTCTTC
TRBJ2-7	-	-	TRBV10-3	CAIRGVGEQYF	TGTGCCATCAGGGGGGTTGGCGAGCAGTACTTC
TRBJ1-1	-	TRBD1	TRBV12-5	CASGSTTGTGALFTEAFF	TGTGCTAGTGGTTCAACAACCGGGACAGGGGCATTGTTCACTGAAGCTTTCTTT
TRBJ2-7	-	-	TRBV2	CASTEGWGEQYF	TGTGCCAGCACTGAGGGCTGGGGCGAGCAGTACTTC
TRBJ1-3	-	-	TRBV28	CASRDGQLAGNTIYF	TGTGCCAGCAGGGATGGACAATTGGCTGGAAACACCATATATTTT
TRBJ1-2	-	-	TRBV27	CASTLWTDCYGYTF	TGTGCCAGCACCCTCTGGACAGACTGCTATGGCTACACCTTC
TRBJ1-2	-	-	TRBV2	CASSERGELNYGYTF	TGTGCCAGCAGTGAAAGGGGGGAGCTTAACTATGGCTACACCTTC
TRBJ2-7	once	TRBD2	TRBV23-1	CASSQSGTSGSGRIYEQYF	TGCGCCAGCAGTCAATCTGGGACTAGCGGGAGTGGCAGGATATACGAGCAGTACTTC
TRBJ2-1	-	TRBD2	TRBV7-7	CASSALAGGEQFF	TGTGCTAGCAGCGCGTTAGCGGGAGGTGAGCAGTTCTTC
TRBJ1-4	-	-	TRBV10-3	CAIRGSGATNEKLFF	TGTGCCATCAGGGGGTCGGGAGCAACTAATGAAAAACTGTTTTTT
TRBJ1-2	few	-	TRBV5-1	CASSLEANYGYTF	TGCGCCAGCAGCTTGGAGGCTAACTATGGCTACACCTTC
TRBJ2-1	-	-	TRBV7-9	CASIQRQDGGNEQFF	TGTGCCAGCATCCAGCGGCAGGACGGAGGGAATGAGCAGTTCTTC
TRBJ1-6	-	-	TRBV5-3	CARSHSGGPGSYNSPLHF	TGTGCCAGAAGCCACTCCGGGGGGCCCGGCTCCTATAATTCACCCCTCCACTTT
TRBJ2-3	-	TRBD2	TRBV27	CASSLAGGLGDTQYF	TGTGCCAGCAGTTTAGCGGGGGGGCTTGGAGATACGCAGTATTTT
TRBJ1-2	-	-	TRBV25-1	CASSEERVYGYTF	TGTGCCAGCAGTGAGGAAAGAGTCTATGGCTACACCTTC
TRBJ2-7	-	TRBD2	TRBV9	CASSVGLVDYEQYF	TGTGCCAGCAGCGTGGGACTAGTCGACTACGAGCAGTACTTC
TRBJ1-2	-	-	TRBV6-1	CASSEAPWGPLGNGYTF	TGTGCCAGCAGTGAAGCGCCCTGGGGGCCATTGGGAAATGGCTACACCTTC
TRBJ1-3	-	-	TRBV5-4	CASSRSSGNTIYF	TGTGCCAGCAGCCGATCGTCTGGAAACACCATATATTTT
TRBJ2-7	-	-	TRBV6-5	CASSYLRRDTTYEQYF	TGTGCCAGCAGTTACCTGCGCCGGGACACTACCTACGAGCAGTACTTC
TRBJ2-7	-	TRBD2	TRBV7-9	CASSPTSSYEQYF	TGTGCCAGCAGCCCGACTAGCTCTTACGAGCAGTACTTC
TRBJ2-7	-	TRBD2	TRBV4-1	CASSQDQRAGGLEQYF	TGCGCCAGCAGCCAAGATCAAAGAGCGGGAGGACTCGAGCAGTACTTC
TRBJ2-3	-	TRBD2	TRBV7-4	CASSLRGGEVTHTQYF	TGTGCCAGCAGCTTACGGGGAGGGGAAGTCACCCATACGCAGTATTTT
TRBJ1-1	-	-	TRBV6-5	CASGSWAEATEAFF	TGTGCCAGCGGTTCATGGGCGGAGGCCACTGAAGCTTTCTTT
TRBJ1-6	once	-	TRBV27	CASSLSTPAGTANSPLHF	TGTGCCAGCAGTTTATCGACCCCGGCCGGGACGGCTAATTCACCCCTCCACTTT
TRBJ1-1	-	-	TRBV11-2	CASSWTSLNTEAFF	TGTGCCAGCAGCTGGACGAGCTTGAACACTGAAGCTTTCTTT
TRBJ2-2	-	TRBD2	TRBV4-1	CASTGASGVSGELFF	TGCGCCAGCACTGGGGCTAGCGGAGTGTCGGGGGAGCTGTTTTTT
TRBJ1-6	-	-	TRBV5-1	CASTMPSGPNSPLHF	TGCGCCAGCACCATGCCGTCCGGTCCTAATTCACCCCTCCACTTT
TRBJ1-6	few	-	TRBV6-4	CASSGNLNSPLHF	TGTGCCAGCAGTGGAAACCTGAATTCACCCCTCCACTTT
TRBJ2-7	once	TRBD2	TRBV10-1	CASSEIGLAGEQYF	TGCGCCAGCAGTGAGATTGGGCTAGCGGGAGAGCAGTACTTC